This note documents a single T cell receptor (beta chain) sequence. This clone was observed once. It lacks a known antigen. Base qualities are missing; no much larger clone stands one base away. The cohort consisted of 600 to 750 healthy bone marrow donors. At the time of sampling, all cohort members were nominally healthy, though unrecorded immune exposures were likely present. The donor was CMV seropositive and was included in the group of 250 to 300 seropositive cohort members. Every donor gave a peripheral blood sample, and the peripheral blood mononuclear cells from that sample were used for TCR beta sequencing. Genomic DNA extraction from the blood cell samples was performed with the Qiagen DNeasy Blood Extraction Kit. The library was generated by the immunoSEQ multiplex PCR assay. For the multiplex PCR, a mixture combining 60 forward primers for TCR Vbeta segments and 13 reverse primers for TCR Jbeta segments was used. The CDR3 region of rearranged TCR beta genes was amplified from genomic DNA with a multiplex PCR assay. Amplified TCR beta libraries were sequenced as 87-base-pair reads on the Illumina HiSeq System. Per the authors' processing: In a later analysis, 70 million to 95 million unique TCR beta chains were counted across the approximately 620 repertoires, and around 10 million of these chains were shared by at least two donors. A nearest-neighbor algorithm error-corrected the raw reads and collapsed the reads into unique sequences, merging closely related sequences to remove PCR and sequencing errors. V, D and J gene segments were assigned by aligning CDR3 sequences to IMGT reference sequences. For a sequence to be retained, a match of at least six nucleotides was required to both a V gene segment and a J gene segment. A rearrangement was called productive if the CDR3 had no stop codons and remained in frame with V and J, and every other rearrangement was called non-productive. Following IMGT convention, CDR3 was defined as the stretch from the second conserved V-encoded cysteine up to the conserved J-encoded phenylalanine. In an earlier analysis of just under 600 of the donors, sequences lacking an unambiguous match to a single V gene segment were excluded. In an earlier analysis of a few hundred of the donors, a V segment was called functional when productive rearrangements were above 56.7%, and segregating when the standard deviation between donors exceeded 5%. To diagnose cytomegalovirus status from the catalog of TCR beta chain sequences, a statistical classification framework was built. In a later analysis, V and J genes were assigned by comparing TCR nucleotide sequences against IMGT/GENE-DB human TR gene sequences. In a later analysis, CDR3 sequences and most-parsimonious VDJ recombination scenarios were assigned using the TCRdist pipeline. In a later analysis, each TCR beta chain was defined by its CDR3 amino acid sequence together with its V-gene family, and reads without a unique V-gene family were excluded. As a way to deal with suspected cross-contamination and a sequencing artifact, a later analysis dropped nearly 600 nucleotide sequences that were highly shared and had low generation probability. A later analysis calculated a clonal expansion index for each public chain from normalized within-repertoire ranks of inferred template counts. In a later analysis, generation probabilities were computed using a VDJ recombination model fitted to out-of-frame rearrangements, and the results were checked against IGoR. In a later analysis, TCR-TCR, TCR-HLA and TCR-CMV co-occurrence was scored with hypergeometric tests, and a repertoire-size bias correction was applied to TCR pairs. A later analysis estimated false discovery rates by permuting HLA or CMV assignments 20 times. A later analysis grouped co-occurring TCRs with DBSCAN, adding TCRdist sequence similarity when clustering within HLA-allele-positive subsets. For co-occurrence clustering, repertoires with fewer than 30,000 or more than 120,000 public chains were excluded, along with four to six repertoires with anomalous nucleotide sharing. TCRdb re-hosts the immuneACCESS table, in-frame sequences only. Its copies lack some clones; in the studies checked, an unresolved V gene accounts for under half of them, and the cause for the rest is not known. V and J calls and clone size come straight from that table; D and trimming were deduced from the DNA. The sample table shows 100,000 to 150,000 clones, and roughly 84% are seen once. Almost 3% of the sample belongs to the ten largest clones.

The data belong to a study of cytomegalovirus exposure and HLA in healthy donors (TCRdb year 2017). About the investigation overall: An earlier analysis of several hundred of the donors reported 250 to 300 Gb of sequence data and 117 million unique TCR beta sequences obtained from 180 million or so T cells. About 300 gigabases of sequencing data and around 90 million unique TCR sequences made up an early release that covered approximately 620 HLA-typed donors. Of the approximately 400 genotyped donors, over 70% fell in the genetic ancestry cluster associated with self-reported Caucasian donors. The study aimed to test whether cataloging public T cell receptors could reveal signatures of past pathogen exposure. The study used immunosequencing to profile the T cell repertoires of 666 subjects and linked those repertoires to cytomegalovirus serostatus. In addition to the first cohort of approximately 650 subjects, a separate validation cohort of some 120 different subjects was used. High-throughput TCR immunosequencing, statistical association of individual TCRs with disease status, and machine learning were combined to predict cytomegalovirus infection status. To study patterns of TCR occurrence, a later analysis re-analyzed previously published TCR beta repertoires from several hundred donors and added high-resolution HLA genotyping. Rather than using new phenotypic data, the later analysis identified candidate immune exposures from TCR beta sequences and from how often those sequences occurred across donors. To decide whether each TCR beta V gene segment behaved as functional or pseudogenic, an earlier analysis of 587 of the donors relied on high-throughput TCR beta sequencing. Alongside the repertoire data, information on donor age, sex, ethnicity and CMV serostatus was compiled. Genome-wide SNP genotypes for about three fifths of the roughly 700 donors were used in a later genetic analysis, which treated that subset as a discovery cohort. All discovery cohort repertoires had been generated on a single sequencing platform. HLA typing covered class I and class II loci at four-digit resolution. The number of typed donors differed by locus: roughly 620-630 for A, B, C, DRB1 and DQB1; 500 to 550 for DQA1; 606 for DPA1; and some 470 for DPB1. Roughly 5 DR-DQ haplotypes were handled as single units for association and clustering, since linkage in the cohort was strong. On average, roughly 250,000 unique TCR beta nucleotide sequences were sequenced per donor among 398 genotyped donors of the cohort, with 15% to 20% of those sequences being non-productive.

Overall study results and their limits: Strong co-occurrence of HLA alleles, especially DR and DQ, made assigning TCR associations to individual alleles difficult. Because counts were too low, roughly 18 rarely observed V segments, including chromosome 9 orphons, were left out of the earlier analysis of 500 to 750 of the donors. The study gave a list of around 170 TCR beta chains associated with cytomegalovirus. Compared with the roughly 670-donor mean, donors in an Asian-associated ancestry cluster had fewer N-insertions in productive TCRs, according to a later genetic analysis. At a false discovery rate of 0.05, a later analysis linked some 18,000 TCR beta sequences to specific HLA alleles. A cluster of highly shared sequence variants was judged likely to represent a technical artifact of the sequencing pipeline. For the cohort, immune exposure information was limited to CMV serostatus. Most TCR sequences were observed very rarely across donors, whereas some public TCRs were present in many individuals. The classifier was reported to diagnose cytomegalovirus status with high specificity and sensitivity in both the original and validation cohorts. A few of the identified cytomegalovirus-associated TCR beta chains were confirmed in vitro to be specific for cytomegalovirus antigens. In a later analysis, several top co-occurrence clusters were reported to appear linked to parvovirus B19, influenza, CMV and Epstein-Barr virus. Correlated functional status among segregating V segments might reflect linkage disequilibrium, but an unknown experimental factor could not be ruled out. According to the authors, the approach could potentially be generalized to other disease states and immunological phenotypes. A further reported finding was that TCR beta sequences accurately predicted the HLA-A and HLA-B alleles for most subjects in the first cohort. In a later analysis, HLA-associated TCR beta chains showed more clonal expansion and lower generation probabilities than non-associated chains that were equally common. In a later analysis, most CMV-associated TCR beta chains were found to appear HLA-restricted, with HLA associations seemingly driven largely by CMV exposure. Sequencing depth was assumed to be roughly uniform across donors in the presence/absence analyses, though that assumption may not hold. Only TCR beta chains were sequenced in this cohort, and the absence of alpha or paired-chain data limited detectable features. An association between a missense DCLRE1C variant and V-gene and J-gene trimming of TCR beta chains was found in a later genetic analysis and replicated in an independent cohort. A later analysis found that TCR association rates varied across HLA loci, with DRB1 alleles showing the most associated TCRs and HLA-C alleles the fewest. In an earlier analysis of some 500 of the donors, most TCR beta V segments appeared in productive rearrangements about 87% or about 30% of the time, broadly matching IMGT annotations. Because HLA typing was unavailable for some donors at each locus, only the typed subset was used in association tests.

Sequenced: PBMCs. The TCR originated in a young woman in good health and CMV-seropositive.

The CDR3 region: CASSPGGAYNEQFF. The DNA sequence reads TGTGCCAGCAGCCCTGGGGGGGCCTACAATGAGCAGTTCTTC. The sequence joins TRBV7-9 to TRBJ2-1, and 7 junctional nucleotides match TRBD2. The CDR3 numbers 14 residues from cysteine through phenylalanine. Just the 42-base CDR3 DNA is kept, in frame starting at base 1. Here V drops 5 bases and J drops 2 bases, and the junction holds 3 bases not matched to any gene. CDR1 and CDR2 were assigned from the germline V gene (reference sequence) as SEHNR and FQNEAQ.